The TCR beta chain described here comes from a study of T cells in localized non-small cell lung cancer. Points from the study as a whole: Within adjacent lung there appeared a median around 55 of the top 100 tumor clones. The greatest T cell clonality was found in uninvolved adjacent lung (higher than in tumor). Heterogeneity within the tumor remains possible, as just one region underwent sequencing.

Sequencing used immunoSEQ multiplex PCR; TCRdb keeps in-frame clones, though not all of them. The sample lists some 40,000 clones, just over 90% occurring once. Points on this clone: Its antigen is undetermined.

The CDR3 length is 17 residues. The V gene's germline CDR1 is MGHRA and CDR2 YSYEKL. The V gene end was trimmed by 4 bases and the J gene end by 3 bases; junction bases not matched to a gene: 9. V is TRBV4-1 and J is TRBJ2-2; 9 nucleotides agree with TRBD2. The sequenced sample was peripheral blood, obtained before any cancer treatment. The TCR sequence derives from a female donor at least 60 years old with stage I lung adenocarcinoma. The CDR3 DNA follows: TGCGCCAGCAGCCTTGCCGTGGCGGGGGGGGACACCGGGGAGCTGTTTTTT. It specifies CASSLAVAGGDTGELFF.